This T cell receptor (beta chain) was captured in a study of T cell changes during pregnancy in multiple sclerosis. Clones were read by immunoSEQ multiplex PCR, and TCRdb kept only the in-frame ones, dropping some. The sample holds about 70,000 clones, around 94% seen once. This CDR3 has 14 amino acids. The germline gives CDR1 SGHTA, CDR2 FQGNSA. V lost 1 base, J lost 3 bases, and 3 bases stayed unmatched. This receptor was identified in a female donor with multiple sclerosis, enrolled in a pregnancy study. The chain recombines TRBV7-2 with TRBJ2-7; 7 nucleotides align to TRBD1. The material was peripheral blood, obtained in the third trimester of pregnancy. CDR3 amino acids: CASSLDRGGYEQYF. CDR3 bases: TGTGCCAGCAGCTTAGACAGGGGCGGCTACGAGCAGTACTTC.